This T cell receptor beta chain was identified in a study of beta chain features in type 1 diabetes. This CDR3 contains 15 residues. In germline, CDR1 is MGHRA, CDR2 YSYEKL. Trimming removed 1 base at V and 3 bases at J, with 12 bases between. The entirety of the isolated RNA underwent reverse transcription, so expressed TCRB transcripts were sequenced. Sequencing was performed with immunoSEQ multiplex PCR; in TCRdb, only in-frame clones are kept and a portion is missing. The sample holds 640,000 or so clones, over 10% seen once. This clone was picked up a small number of times. What it binds is unknown. The study's findings and limits: Within each of all four CD4+ subsets, Type 1 diabetes patients had TCRB CDR3s that were moderately but significantly shorter. PCR might show a preference for shorter templates, equally across patients and controls.

Cells sorted by CD45RO/CCR7/CD25/CD127/CD95/CD27 comprised CD4+ naive, central memory, regulatory and stem cell-like memory cells. This chain uses TRBV4-1 with TRBJ1-1, with D maybe TRBD1 (6 bases). The sequenced material came from naive CD4+ T cells from blood. The receptor was isolated from a man younger than 35 with type 1 diabetes. As DNA, the CDR3 is TGCGCCAGCAGCCAAGGTGGGGGCGCGGACACTGAAGCTTTCTTT. Protein sequence: CASSQGGGADTEAFF.